Below are 22 T cell receptor beta chains sequenced from a single sample in a study of shared clonotypes between healthy human individuals. Some clones are missing from TCRdb's copy, which holds only in-frame ones; the method was immunoSEQ multiplex PCR. The sample contains roughly 2.4 million clones, roughly 95% of which appear only once. Material: naive CD4+ T cells sorted from blood. The subset denotes: CD45RA+ positively selected. Receptor source: a man aged 18 to 29 in good health.

The chain is built from TRBV15 and TRBJ1-4; 8 positions agree with TRBD1. Per the germline V gene, CDR1 is LNHNV and CDR2 is YYDKDF (reference sequence). This CDR3 has 15 amino acids. V gave up 3 bases and J gave up 8 bases; unmatched junction bases: 8. CDR3 nucleotide sequence: TGTGCCACCAGCAGTGTGGGACAGGTGGGGGAAAAACTGTTTTTT. As protein: CATSSVGQVGEKLFF.

This chain joins TRBV18 and TRBJ1-2, with 7 bases that match TRBD1. The CDR3 loop spans 16 amino acids. Germline-derived CDR1 and CDR2 are KGHSH and LQKENI. Losses at the gene ends were 2 bases for V and 1 base for J; bases not matched to a gene: 7. CDR3 sequence: CASSPAIGTVNYGYTF. DNA for the CDR3: TGTGCCAGCTCACCAGCCATTGGGACAGTTAACTATGGCTACACCTTC.

On this clone: The same CDR3 is also encoded by other DNA sequences in this sample. The chain carries TRBV18 and TRBJ2-2; a weak D match, TRBD1 (5 bases). The CDR3 has 15 residues. Germline V gene data show CDR1 as KGHSH and CDR2 as LQKENI. Trimming removed 3 bases at V and 2 bases at J, with 10 bases between. CDR3 sequence (DNA): TGTGCCAGCTCACCTCGGCAGGGAAACACCGGGGAGCTGTTTTTT. Amino acids: CASSPRQGNTGELFF.

The chain combines TRBV30 with TRBJ2-7, with 10 bases aligning to TRBD2. This CDR3 is built from 12 residues. CDR1 GTSNPN and CDR2 SVGIG come from the germline V gene (reference sequence). Trimming at V came to 5 bases and at J to 3 bases, leaving 1 base not matched to a gene. This chain's CDR3 is CAWASGGYEQYF. Written as DNA, the CDR3 is TGTGCCTGGGCTAGCGGGGGCTACGAGCAGTACTTC.

The chain combines TRBV29-1 with TRBJ2-7, with D possibly being TRBD1 or TRBD2 (7 bases each). CDR3 length: 14 amino acids. V gave up 5 bases and J gave up 7 bases, with 21 bases separating them. The germline gives CDR1 SQVTM, CDR2 ANQGSEA. This CDR3 is CSVLSQGGPGEQYF. CDR3 in DNA: TGCAGCGTTCTCTCCCAGGGGGGGCCGGGGGAGCAGTACTTC.

In this sample, this clone turned up once. The V and J genes are TRBV28 and TRBJ1-2; D might be TRBD1 (6 bases). This CDR3 is 15 amino acids long. Trimming removed 4 bases from V and 3 bases from J, with 15 bases in between. Per germline, CDR1 MDHEN and CDR2 SYDVKM. In DNA form, the CDR3 reads TGTGCCAGCAGTTCTCCGGGGGCAAAGGACTATGGCTACACCTTC. It is translated as CASSSPGAKDYGYTF.

V gene TRBV9 combines with J gene TRBJ2-7; unclear D gene. The CDR3 spans 14 residues. CDR1 SGDLS and CDR2 YYNGEE come from the germline V gene. The V gene lost 2 bases and the J gene lost 0 bases, with 9 bases spanning the gap. Here the CDR3 DNA reads TGTGCCAGCAGCGTTTCGAGCTTCTCCTACGAGCAGTACTTC. Its protein product is CASSVSSFSYEQYF.

This chain uses TRBV18 with TRBJ1-2; D uncertain. Germline assignment: CDR1 KGHSH and CDR2 LQKENI. The CDR3 is 15 amino acids. Trimming left V 2 bases short and J 6 bases short, with 16 bases between. Here the CDR3 reads CASSPLHATDDGYTF. The CDR3 region has the DNA TGTGCCAGCTCACCATTGCATGCCACGGACGATGGCTACACCTTC.

This chain uses TRBV2 with TRBJ1-2, with D possibly matching TRBD1 (5 bases). From germline, CDR1 is SNHLY and CDR2 FYNNEI. The CDR3 contains 15 residues. The V gene lost 4 bases and the J gene lost 3 bases, with 15 bases spanning the gap. The CDR3 bases are TGTGCCAGCAGTGGCCCGGGACGGGAGGACTATGGCTACACCTTC. It encodes CASSGPGREDYGYTF.

The chain carries TRBV29-1 and TRBJ2-2; D unclear. Trimming removed 7 bases at V and 0 bases at J, with 6 bases between. From germline, CDR1 is SQVTM and CDR2 ANQGSEA. The CDR3 totals 12 residues. The CDR3 nucleotides read TGCAGCGGCGGAGCGAACACCGGGGAGCTGTTTTTT. Protein: CSGGANTGELFF.

The J gene is TRBJ1-1, the V gene TRBV7-2; D is perhaps TRBD1 (6 bases). CDR3 length: 12 amino acids. Trimming cost V 5 bases and J 11 bases, with 15 bases left between them. The germline V gene encodes CDR1 SGHTA and CDR2 FQGNSA. This CDR3 is CASSPRGGDAFF. In nucleotides, the CDR3 is TGTGCCAGCAGCCCGAGGGGGGGCGACGCTTTCTTT.

The chain employs TRBV6-5 and TRBJ2-7; tentatively, D is TRBD2 (5 bases). V dropped 5 bases and J dropped 6 bases, with 17 bases sitting between them. CDR3 length equals 14 residues. Germline V lookup: CDR1 MNHEY, CDR2 SVGAGI. CDR3 in amino acids: CASSAGLPSSEQYF. The CDR3 bases are TGTGCCAGCAGTGCGGGTCTACCTAGCTCCGAGCAGTACTTC.

V and J are TRBV4-3 and TRBJ2-1, with D perhaps given as TRBD1 or TRBD2 (6 bases each). V lost 4 bases and J 5 bases, leaving 18 bases between the germline ends. The CDR3 runs 16 residues. From germline, CDR1 is LGHNA and CDR2 YSLEER. The CDR3 loop reads CASSRWLGGGNNEQFF. The CDR3 nucleotides are TGCGCCAGCAGCCGCTGGCTAGGGGGAGGAAACAATGAGCAGTTCTTC.

The chain recombines TRBV7-2 with TRBJ1-6, with 7 bases that match TRBD1. CDR1 SGHTA and CDR2 FQGNSA come from the germline V gene. Trimming took 4 bases from V and 9 from J; bases not matched to a gene: 9. The CDR3 has 15 residues. DNA of the CDR3: TGTGCCAGCAGCTCTCGACAGGGTAAAGGTTCACCCCTCCACTTT. The encoded protein is CASSSRQGKGSPLHF.

V gene TRBV6-1 combines with J gene TRBJ1-1, with D perhaps TRBD1 (5 bases). CDR1 is MNHNS, CDR2 SASEGT, per germline. This CDR3 has 14 residues. V dropped 6 bases and J dropped 1 base, with 12 bases sitting between them. This chain's CDR3 is CASRRPGGNTEAFF. The CDR3, as DNA: TGTGCCAGCAGACGTCCTGGGGGGAACACTGAAGCTTTCTTT.

This clone was recorded only once. The J gene is TRBJ2-1, the V gene TRBV19, with 10 bases that match TRBD2. The germline CDR1 and CDR2 sequences are LNHDA and SQIVND (reference sequence). J gave up 7 bases and V 5 bases, and 8 bases lay outside the gene matches. The length of the CDR3 is 15 residues. CDR3 sequence (DNA): TGTGCCAGTAGTTTTCCAGCGGGAGGGATAAATGAGCAGTTCTTC. Translated, it gives CASSFPAGGINEQFF.

The chain joins TRBV6-1 to TRBJ1-1, with 7 bases fitting TRBD1. The ends lost 6 bases at V and 0 bases at J; junction bases unmatched: 7. Germline CDR1 reads MNHNS; CDR2 reads SASEGT. CDR3 length: 15 amino acids. The CDR3 coding sequence is TGTGCCAGCAGCGAAAGGACAGGTGTGAACACTGAAGCTTTCTTT. Residues: CASSERTGVNTEAFF.

The rearrangement links TRBV6-6 to TRBJ1-6; D not certain. This CDR3 spans 13 amino acids. From germline, CDR1 is MNHNY and CDR2 SVGAGI (reference sequence). Trimming cost V 8 bases and J 11 bases, with 16 bases left between them. This chain's CDR3 is CASGLLEETPLHF. In nucleotides, the CDR3 is TGTGCCAGCGGCCTCCTAGAGGAAACACCCCTCCACTTT.

Turning to this clone: Other DNA sequences in the sample encode the same CDR3. The rearrangement links TRBV19 to TRBJ2-1; TRBD1 aligns across 9 bases. Germline CDR1 is LNHDA and CDR2 is SQIVND (reference sequence). The length of the CDR3 is 14 residues. V shed 6 bases and J 1 base; nucleotides not matched to a gene: 1. The DNA for the CDR3 is TGTGCCAGTAGGACAGGGGGGTCCTACAATGAGCAGTTCTTC. The encoded protein is CASRTGGSYNEQFF.

The chain joins TRBV29-1 to TRBJ1-1; perhaps TRBD1 as D (6 bases). The germline V and J ends were trimmed by 7 bases and 4 bases, with 13 bases remaining between them. The CDR3 runs 12 residues. The germline V gene encodes CDR1 SQVTM and CDR2 ANQGSEA. CDR3 sequence reads: CSADSSSTEAFF. In nucleotides, the CDR3 is TGCAGCGCGGACAGCTCGAGCACTGAAGCTTTCTTT.

The V and J genes are TRBV6-6 and TRBJ1-4; no clear D gene. CDR1 MNHNY and CDR2 SVGAGI come from the germline V gene (reference sequence). Trimming cost V 6 bases and J 8 bases, with 10 bases left between them. The CDR3 has 12 residues. CDR3 DNA: TGTGCCAGCAGCCCCGGCGGGGAAAAACTGTTTTTT. Its protein is CASSPGGEKLFF.

V usage is TRBV27 and J usage is TRBJ1-2; maybe TRBD1 (5 bases). V lost 5 bases to trimming and J lost 1 base, with 11 bases between them. Looked up from germline, CDR1 is MNHEY and CDR2 is SMNVEV (reference sequence). The length of the CDR3 is 14 residues. CDR3 residues: CASSRSDSNYGYTF. In DNA form, the CDR3 reads TGTGCCAGCAGTCGCTCCGACAGTAACTATGGCTACACCTTC.